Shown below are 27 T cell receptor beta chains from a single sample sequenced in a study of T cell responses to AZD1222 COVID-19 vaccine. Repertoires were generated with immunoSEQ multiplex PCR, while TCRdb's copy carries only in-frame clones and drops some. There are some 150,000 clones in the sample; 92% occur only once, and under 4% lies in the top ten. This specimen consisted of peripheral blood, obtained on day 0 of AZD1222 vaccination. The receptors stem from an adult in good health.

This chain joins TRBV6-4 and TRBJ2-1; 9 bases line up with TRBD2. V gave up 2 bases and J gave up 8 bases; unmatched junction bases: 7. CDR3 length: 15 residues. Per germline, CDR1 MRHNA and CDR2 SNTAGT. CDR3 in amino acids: CASSDEPSGKDEQFF. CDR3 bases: TGTGCCAGCAGTGACGAGCCTAGCGGGAAGGATGAGCAGTTCTTC.

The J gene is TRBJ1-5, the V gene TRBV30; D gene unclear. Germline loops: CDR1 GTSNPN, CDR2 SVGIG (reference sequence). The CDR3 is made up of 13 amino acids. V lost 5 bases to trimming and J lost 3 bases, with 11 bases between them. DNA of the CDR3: TGTGCCTGGGCCCATGAGTACAATCAGCCCCAGCATTTT. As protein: CAWAHEYNQPQHF.

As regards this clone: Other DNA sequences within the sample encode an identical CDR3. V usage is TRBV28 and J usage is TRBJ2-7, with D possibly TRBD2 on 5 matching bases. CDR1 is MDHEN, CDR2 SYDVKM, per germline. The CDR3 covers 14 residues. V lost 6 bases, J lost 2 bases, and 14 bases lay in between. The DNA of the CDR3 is TGTGCCAGCAGCCTAGGCGGGCCGCCCTACGAGCAGTACTTC. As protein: CASSLGGPPYEQYF.

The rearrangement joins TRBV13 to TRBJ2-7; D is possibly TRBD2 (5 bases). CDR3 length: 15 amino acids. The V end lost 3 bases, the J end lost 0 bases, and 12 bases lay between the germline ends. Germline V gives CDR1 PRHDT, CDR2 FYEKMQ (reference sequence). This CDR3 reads CASSFGLGSSYEQYF. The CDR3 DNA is TGTGCCAGCAGCTTCGGACTGGGAAGCTCCTACGAGCAGTACTTC.

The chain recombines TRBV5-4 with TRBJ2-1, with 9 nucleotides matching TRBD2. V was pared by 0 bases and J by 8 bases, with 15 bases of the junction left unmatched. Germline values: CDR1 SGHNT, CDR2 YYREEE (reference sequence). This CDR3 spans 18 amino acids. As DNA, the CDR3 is TGTGCCAGCAGCTTGGGAGGTACGGGACTAGCCTCTTTGGATGAGCAGTTCTTC. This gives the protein CASSLGGTGLASLDEQFF. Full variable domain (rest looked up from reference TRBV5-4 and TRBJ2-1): ETGVTQSPTHLIKTRGQQVTLRCSSQSGHNTVSWYQQALGQGPQFIFQYYREEENGRGNFPPRFSGLQFPNYSSELNVNALELDDSALYLCASSLGGTGLASLDEQFFGPGTRLTVL.

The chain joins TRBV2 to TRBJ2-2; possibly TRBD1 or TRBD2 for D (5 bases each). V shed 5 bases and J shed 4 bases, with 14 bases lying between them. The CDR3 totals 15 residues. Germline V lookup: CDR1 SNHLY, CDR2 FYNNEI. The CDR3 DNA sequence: TGTGCCAGCAGTCCACTGGGGGAATTCACCGGGGAGCTGTTTTTT. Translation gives CASSPLGEFTGELFF.

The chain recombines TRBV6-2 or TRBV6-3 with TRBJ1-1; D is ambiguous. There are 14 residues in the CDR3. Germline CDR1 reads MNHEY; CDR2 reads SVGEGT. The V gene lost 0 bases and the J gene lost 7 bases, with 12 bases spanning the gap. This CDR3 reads CASSYSVGALEAFF. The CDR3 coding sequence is TGTGCCAGCAGTTACTCGGTGGGAGCTCTTGAAGCTTTCTTT.

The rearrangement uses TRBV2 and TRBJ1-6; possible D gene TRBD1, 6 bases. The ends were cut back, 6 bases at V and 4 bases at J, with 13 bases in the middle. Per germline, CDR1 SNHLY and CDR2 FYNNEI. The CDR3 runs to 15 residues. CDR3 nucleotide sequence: TGTGCCAGCAGCGGCGGGAGGGGGTATAATTCACCCCTCCACTTT. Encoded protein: CASSGGRGYNSPLHF.

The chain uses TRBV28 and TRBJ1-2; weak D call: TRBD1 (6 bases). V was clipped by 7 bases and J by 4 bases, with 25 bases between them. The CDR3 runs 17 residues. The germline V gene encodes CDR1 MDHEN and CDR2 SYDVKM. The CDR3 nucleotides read TGTGCCAGCACCATACTGGTCATACAGGGTGGGGGCTATGGCTACACCTTC. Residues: CASTILVIQGGGYGYTF.

CDR3 DNA: TGTGCCAGCAGCTTAGCCAAAGGGGGGGGCCCCTCCTCCTACGAGCAGTACTTC. Residues: CASSLAKGGGPSSYEQYF. V gene TRBV7-9 combines with J gene TRBJ2-7; the D gene is possibly TRBD2 (7 bases). This CDR3 has 18 amino acids. From germline, CDR1 is SEHNR and CDR2 FQNEAQ (reference sequence). Trimming left V 0 bases short and J 0 bases short, with 18 bases between.

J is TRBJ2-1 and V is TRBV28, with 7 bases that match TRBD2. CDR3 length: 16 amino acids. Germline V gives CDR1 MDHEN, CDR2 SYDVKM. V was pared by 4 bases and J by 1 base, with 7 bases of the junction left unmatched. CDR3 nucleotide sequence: TGTGCCAGCAGTTCGGGAGGTGGGGATTCCTACAATGAGCAGTTCTTC. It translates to CASSSGGGDSYNEQFF.

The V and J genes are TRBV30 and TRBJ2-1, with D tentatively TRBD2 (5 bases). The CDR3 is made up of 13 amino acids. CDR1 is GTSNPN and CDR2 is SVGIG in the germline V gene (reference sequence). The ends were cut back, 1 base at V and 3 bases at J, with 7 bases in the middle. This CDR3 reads CAWSGRGYNEQFF. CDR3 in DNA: TGTGCCTGGAGTGGTCGGGGCTACAATGAGCAGTTCTTC.

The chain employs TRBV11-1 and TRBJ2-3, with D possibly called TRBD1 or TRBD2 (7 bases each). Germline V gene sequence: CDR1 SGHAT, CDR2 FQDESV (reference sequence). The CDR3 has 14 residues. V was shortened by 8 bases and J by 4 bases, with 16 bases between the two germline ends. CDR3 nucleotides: TGTGCCAGCGGGGAGGGGGCTTCACCAGATACGCAGTATTTT. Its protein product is CASGEGASPDTQYF.

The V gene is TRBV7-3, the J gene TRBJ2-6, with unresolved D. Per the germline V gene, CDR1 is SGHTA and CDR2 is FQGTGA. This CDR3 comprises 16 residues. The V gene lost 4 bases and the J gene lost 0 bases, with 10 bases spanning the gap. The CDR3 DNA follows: TGTGCCAGCAGCTCGGACGGAGCCTCTGGGGCCAACGTCCTGACTTTC. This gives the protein CASSSDGASGANVLTF.

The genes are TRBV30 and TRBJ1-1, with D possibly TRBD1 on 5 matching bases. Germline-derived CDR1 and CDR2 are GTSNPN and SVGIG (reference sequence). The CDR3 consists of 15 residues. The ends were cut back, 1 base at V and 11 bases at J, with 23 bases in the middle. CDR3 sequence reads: CAWSGGDGLLTGAFF. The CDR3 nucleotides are TGTGCCTGGAGTGGGGGGGACGGCTTACTTACCGGGGCTTTCTTT.

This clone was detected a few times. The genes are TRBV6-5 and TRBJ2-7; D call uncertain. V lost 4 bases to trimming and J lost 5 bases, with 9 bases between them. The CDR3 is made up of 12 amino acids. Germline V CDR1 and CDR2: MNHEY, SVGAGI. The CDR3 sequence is CASSSSSDEQYF. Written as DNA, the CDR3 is TGTGCCAGCAGTTCCTCTAGTGACGAGCAGTACTTC.

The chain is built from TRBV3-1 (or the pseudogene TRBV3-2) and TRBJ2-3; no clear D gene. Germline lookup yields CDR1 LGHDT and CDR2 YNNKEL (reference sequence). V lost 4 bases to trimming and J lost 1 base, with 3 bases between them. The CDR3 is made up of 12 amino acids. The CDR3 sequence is CASSRGTDTQYF. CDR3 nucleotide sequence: TGTGCCAGCAGCCGGGGCACAGATACGCAGTATTTT.

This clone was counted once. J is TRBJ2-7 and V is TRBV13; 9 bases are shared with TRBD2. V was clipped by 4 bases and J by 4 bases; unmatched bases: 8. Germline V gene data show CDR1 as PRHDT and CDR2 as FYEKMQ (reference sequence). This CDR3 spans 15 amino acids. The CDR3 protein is CASSSQREAKYEQYF. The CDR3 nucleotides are TGTGCCAGCAGCTCCCAGCGGGAGGCAAAGTACGAGCAGTACTTC.

CDR3 loop: CASSSELAAYEQYF. The CDR3 bases are TGTGCCAGCAGCAGCGAACTAGCGGCCTACGAGCAGTACTTC. The rearrangement links TRBV3-1 (or the pseudogene TRBV3-2) to TRBJ2-7, with 8 nucleotides matching TRBD2. J gave up 2 bases and V 5 bases, and 5 bases lay outside the gene matches. The CDR3 is 14 residues long. Germline loops: CDR1 LGHDT, CDR2 YNNKEL (reference sequence).

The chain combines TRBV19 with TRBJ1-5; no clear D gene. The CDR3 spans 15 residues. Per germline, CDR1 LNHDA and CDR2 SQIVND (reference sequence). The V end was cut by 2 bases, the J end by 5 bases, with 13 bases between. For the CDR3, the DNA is TGTGCCAGTAGTATAACCATGGTTAGGGATCAGCCCCAGCATTTT. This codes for CASSITMVRDQPQHF.

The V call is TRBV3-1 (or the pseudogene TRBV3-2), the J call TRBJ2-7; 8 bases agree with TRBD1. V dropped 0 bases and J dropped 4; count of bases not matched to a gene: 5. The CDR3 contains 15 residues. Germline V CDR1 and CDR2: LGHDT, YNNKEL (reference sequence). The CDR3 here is CASSQEGTGLYEQYF. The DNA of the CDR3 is TGTGCCAGCAGCCAAGAGGGGACAGGATTGTACGAGCAGTACTTC.

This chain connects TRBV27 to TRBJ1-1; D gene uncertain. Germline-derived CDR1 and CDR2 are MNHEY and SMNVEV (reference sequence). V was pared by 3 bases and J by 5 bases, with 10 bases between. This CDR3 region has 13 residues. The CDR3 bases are TGTGCCAGCAGTTTGGGGAAAAGAACTGAAGCTTTCTTT. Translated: CASSLGKRTEAFF.

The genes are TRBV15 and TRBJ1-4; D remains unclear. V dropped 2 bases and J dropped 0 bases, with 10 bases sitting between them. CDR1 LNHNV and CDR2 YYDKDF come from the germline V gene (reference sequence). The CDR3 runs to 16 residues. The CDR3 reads CATSRTVGATNEKLFF. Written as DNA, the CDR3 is TGTGCCACCAGCAGAACCGTCGGGGCAACTAATGAAAAACTGTTTTTT. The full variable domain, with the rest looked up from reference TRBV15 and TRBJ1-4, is DAMVIQNPRYQVTQFGKPVTLSCSQTLNHNVMYWYQQKSSQAPKLLFHYYDKDFNNEADTPDNFQSRRPNTSFCFLDIRSPGLGDTAMYLCATSRTVGATNEKLFFGSGTQLSVL.

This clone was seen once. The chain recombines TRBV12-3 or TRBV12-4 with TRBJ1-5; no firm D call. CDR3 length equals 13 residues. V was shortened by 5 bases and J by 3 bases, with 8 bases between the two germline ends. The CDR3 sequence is CASSDTVNQPQHF. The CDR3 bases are TGTGCCAGCAGTGACACGGTCAATCAGCCCCAGCATTTT.

The CDR3 region is CASSHSSGNEQFF. The DNA for the CDR3 is TGTGCCAGCAGCCATAGCTCAGGGAATGAGCAGTTCTTC. V gene TRBV7-9 combines with J gene TRBJ2-1, with D maybe TRBD1 (5 bases). CDR3 length: 13 residues. With 5 bases removed from V and 7 bases from J, the gap between germline ends came to 12 bases. Germline CDR1 SEHNR, CDR2 FQNEAQ (reference sequence).

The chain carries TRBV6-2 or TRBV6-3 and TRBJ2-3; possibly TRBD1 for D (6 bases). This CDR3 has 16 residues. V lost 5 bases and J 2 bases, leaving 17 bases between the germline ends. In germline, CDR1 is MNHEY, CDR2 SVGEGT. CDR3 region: CASSIATGIFTDTQYF. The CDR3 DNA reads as TGTGCCAGCAGTATCGCAACAGGGATCTTCACAGATACGCAGTATTTT.

The CDR3 region is CASSQVEHQPQHF. The CDR3 bases are TGCGCCAGCAGCCAAGTAGAGCATCAGCCCCAGCATTTT. V usage is TRBV4-1 and J usage is TRBJ1-5; the D is unclear. The CDR3 is 13 amino acids. V was trimmed by 1 base and J by 5 bases, leaving 6 bases between them. Germline V gives CDR1 MGHRA, CDR2 YSYEKL.